These 17 T cell receptor beta chains originate from one sample sequenced in a study of lymphopenia after photon versus proton radiotherapy. Assay: immunoSEQ multiplex PCR; the TCRdb copy retains only in-frame clones and omits some. The table lists some 29,000 clones, roughly four fifths of them singletons, with under 35% in the top ten. The sample consisted of peripheral blood, taken from a patient treated with photon-based radiotherapy. These TCRs come from a man between 50 and 59 years old with gastric cancer.

The chain has TRBV10-1 and TRBJ2-1, with 7 bases matching TRBD2. J gave up 8 bases and V 3 bases, and 1 base lay outside the gene matches. Germline V gene sequence: CDR1 WNHNN, CDR2 SYGVQD (reference sequence). This CDR3 contains 12 residues. The CDR3 sequence is CASSDGGDEQFF. The CDR3 coding sequence is TGCGCCAGCAGTGATGGGGGGGATGAGCAGTTCTTC.

The chain links TRBV7-2 to TRBJ2-2; 8 bases match TRBD2. The CDR3 is 16 amino acids. Germline V lookup: CDR1 SGHTA, CDR2 FQGNSA. V was pared by 5 bases and J by 1 base, with 6 bases of the junction left unmatched. This CDR3 is CASSLTSGLNTGELFF. The CDR3, as DNA: TGTGCCAGCAGCCTCACTAGCGGATTGAACACCGGGGAGCTGTTTTTT.

This rearrangement joins TRBV19 to TRBJ2-7; 8 bases agree with TRBD1. V was pared by 2 bases and J by 4 bases, with 1 base of the junction left unmatched. Germline V gene lookup returns CDR1 LNHDA and CDR2 SQIVND (reference sequence). CDR3 length: 13 residues. The CDR3 here is CASSIRTGYEQYF. DNA for the CDR3: TGTGCCAGTAGTATACGGACAGGGTACGAGCAGTACTTC.

The chain couples TRBV4-1 to TRBJ1-1; D unclear. V dropped 1 base and J dropped 0 bases, with 6 bases sitting between them. Germline-derived CDR1 and CDR2 are MGHRA and YSYEKL. The CDR3 contains 14 residues. As DNA, the CDR3 is TGCGCCAGCAGCCAAGTTGGGTTGAACACTGAAGCTTTCTTT. Its protein is CASSQVGLNTEAFF.

The V and J genes are TRBV15 and TRBJ1-4, with D perhaps TRBD1 (6 bases). Germline assignment: CDR1 LNHNV and CDR2 YYDKDF (reference sequence). The CDR3 totals 14 residues. V was trimmed by 4 bases and J by 8 bases, leaving 14 bases between them. The CDR3 DNA sequence: TGTGCCACCAGCAAACCCGGACAGACGGAAAAACTGTTTTTT. Encoded protein: CATSKPGQTEKLFF.

The gene calls are TRBV6-1 and TRBJ2-7; D remains ambiguous. CDR3 length equals 11 residues. Trimming cost V 10 bases and J 4 bases, with 11 bases left between them. CDR1 MNHNS and CDR2 SASEGT come from the germline V gene. The CDR3 reads CATSLSYEQYF. For the CDR3, the DNA is TGTGCCACATCACTATCGTACGAGCAGTACTTC.

The chain carries TRBV18 and TRBJ2-1, with a tentative D call TRBD1 (6 bases). Trimming took 6 bases from V and 6 from J, leaving 15 bases between them. The CDR3 is 14 residues long. CDR1 KGHSH and CDR2 LQKENI come from the germline V gene. This CDR3 is CASSVRTASNEQFF. CDR3 bases: TGTGCCAGCTCGGTCCGGACAGCTAGCAATGAGCAGTTCTTC. The variable domain in full, completed from reference TRBV18 and TRBJ2-1, reads NAGVMQNPRHLVRRRGQEARLRCSPMKGHSHVYWYRQLPEEGLKFMVYLQKENIIDESGMPKERFSAEFPKEGPSILRIQQVVRGDSAAYFCASSVRTASNEQFFGPGTRLTVL.

The chain links TRBV2 to TRBJ2-1; a possible D gene is TRBD1 (5 bases). The CDR3 is 14 residues long. Deletions cut 1 base from V and 8 bases from J, with 12 bases between. Germline V gene sequence: CDR1 SNHLY, CDR2 FYNNEI. The CDR3, as DNA: TGTGCCAGCAGTGAAGTAGGGCAGGGCGATGAGCAGTTCTTC. Encoded protein: CASSEVGQGDEQFF.

This clone was recorded only once. The rearrangement joins TRBV23-1 to TRBJ1-1; 8 bases align to TRBD1. TRBV23-1 is an open reading frame whose function is uncertain. This CDR3 has 16 amino acids. After removal of 4 bases from V and 4 bases from J, the junction contained 11 bases not matched to a gene. CDR3 nucleotides: TGCGCCAGCAGTCCCGGAGACAGGGGTTGGGTCACTGAAGCTTTCTTT. This sequence encodes CASSPGDRGWVTEAFF.

The rearrangement uses TRBV7-9 and TRBJ2-1, with a weak D call TRBD1 (6 bases). The germline V gene encodes CDR1 SEHNR and CDR2 FQNEAQ (reference sequence). With 4 bases removed from V and 4 bases from J, the gap between germline ends came to 14 bases. The CDR3 contains 15 residues. In nucleotides, the CDR3 is TGTGCCAGCAGCTCCGCGGGCGGACAGTACAATGAGCAGTTCTTC. This encodes CASSSAGGQYNEQFF.

The rearrangement joins TRBV7-6 to TRBJ2-3; unclear D gene. With 5 bases removed from V and 3 bases from J, the gap between germline ends came to 15 bases. Germline CDR1 SGHVS, CDR2 FNYEAQ. The CDR3 extends over 15 amino acids. This CDR3 reads CASSLDVLSTDTQYF. The DNA of the CDR3 is TGTGCCAGCAGCCTGGACGTCTTATCAACAGATACGCAGTATTTT.

The chain employs TRBV7-8 and TRBJ1-6, with D tentatively TRBD1 (5 bases). The CDR3 spans 16 residues. Germline assignment: CDR1 SGHVS and CDR2 FQNEAQ. V shed 5 bases and J shed 0 bases, with 11 bases lying between them. CDR3 residues: CASSQTDSSYNSPLHF. The CDR3 DNA is TGTGCCAGCAGCCAAACTGACAGCTCCTATAATTCACCCCTCCACTTT.

The genes are TRBV27 and TRBJ2-4; 9 bases fit TRBD1. This CDR3 contains 14 residues. Germline values: CDR1 MNHEY, CDR2 SMNVEV (reference sequence). The trim removed 4 bases at V and 6 bases at J, leaving 4 bases unmatched. The DNA of the CDR3 is TGTGCCAGCAGTTCCCGGACAGGGGCAAACATTCAGTACTTC. It translates to CASSSRTGANIQYF.

V is TRBV6-4 and J is TRBJ1-5, with TRBD1 as a possible D gene (5 bases). Trimming cost V 8 bases and J 1 base, with 12 bases left between them. The CDR3 runs 14 residues. CDR1 and CDR2 (germline): MRHNA, SNTAGT. The CDR3 nucleotides are TGTGCCAGCGCCAGGGATGCGAGCAATCAGCCCCAGCATTTT. Translation gives CASARDASNQPQHF.

The V call is TRBV18, the J call TRBJ2-7; 7 nucleotides align to TRBD2. The V gene's germline CDR1 is KGHSH and CDR2 LQKENI. Germline trimming cut 5 bases from V and 2 bases from J; bases unmatched to any gene: 3. The CDR3 spans 13 residues. The CDR3 DNA follows: TGTGCCAGCTCATGGGGGGGGGCCTACGAGCAGTACGTC. This sequence encodes CASSWGGAYEQYV.

The V call is TRBV9, the J call TRBJ2-7, with D tentatively TRBD2 (5 bases). Germline V CDR1 and CDR2: SGDLS, YYNGEE. The CDR3 extends over 13 amino acids. V lost 4 bases, J lost 4 bases, and 12 bases lay in between. CDR3 nucleotides: TGTGCCAGCAGCCCTAGCCGACGGTACGAGCAGTACGTC. This gives the protein CASSPSRRYEQYV.

V gene TRBV19 combines with J gene TRBJ2-5; 8 bases are a match to TRBD2. CDR3 length: 15 residues. V was pared by 1 base and J by 5 bases, with 6 bases of the junction left unmatched. From germline, CDR1 is LNHDA and CDR2 SQIVND (reference sequence). The CDR3 DNA reads as TGTGCCAGTAGTATAGGGGGACTAGGGCATGAGACCCAGTACTTC. This sequence encodes CASSIGGLGHETQYF.